These 26 T cell receptor beta chains were sequenced from one sample in a study of blood T cell repertoires in COVID-19. Libraries were prepared by immunoSEQ multiplex PCR; TCRdb keeps only in-frame clonotypes and omits some of them. The repertoire holds about 150,000 clones, with around 80% as singletons. The sequencing input was PBMCs or T cells enriched from blood (not recorded which). These receptors all stem from a man between 50 and 59 years old who had recovered from COVID-19.

The CDR3 sequence: CASSTAGGFYGYTF. In DNA form, the CDR3 reads TGTGCCAGCAGTACAGCAGGGGGATTCTATGGCTACACCTTC. This sequence joins TRBV27 and TRBJ1-2; 7 bases fit TRBD1. J gave up 4 bases and V 5 bases, and 7 bases lay outside the gene matches. The V gene's germline CDR1 is MNHEY and CDR2 SMNVEV (reference sequence). CDR3 length: 14 amino acids.

The V call is TRBV19, the J call TRBJ2-7, with D possibly matching TRBD1 (5 bases). Germline lookup yields CDR1 LNHDA and CDR2 SQIVND (reference sequence). Trimming took 7 bases from V and 0 from J, leaving 13 bases between them. CDR3 size: 14 residues. CDR3 amino acids: CASKKAGYSYEQYF. Here the CDR3 DNA reads TGTGCCAGTAAGAAGGCAGGGTACTCCTACGAGCAGTACTTC.

V and J are TRBV5-8 and TRBJ1-4, with 7 positions matching TRBD1. The J segment lost 4 bases and the V segment lost 4 bases, leaving 7 bases of the junction unmatched. The CDR3 sequence is 15 residues long. Germline loops: CDR1 SGHTS, CDR2 YDEGEE. The CDR3 sequence is CASSPGDSYNEKLFF. CDR3 sequence (DNA): TGTGCCAGCAGCCCCGGGGACAGTTATAATGAAAAACTGTTTTTT.

The chain combines TRBV6-5 with TRBJ2-7; D may be TRBD1 (6 bases). Germline loops: CDR1 MNHEY, CDR2 SVGAGI. V gave up 9 bases and J gave up 3 bases, with 15 bases separating them. This CDR3 has 13 residues. Written as DNA, the CDR3 is TGTGCCAGTCAGGGGTTGTCGGGCTACGAGCAGTACTTC. It specifies CASQGLSGYEQYF.

The CDR3, as DNA: TGTGCCATCAGTTACAGGGCCGACACAGATACGCAGTATTTT. This sequence encodes CAISYRADTDTQYF. V gene TRBV10-3 combines with J gene TRBJ2-3, with a possible D match to TRBD1 (6 bases). Germline V gene sequence: CDR1 ENHRY, CDR2 SYGVKD. CDR3 length: 14 residues. The V gene lost 5 bases and the J gene lost 2 bases, with 11 bases spanning the gap.

This clone has a single count. The chain has TRBV3-1 (or the pseudogene TRBV3-2) and TRBJ1-2, with unresolved D. This CDR3 is 16 amino acids long. Germline loops: CDR1 LGHDT, CDR2 YNNKEL (reference sequence). The V gene lost 0 bases and the J gene lost 5 bases, with 16 bases spanning the gap. The CDR3 region has the DNA TGTGCCAGCAGCCAAGAGGTCGGCAGGCTGTGGTATGGCTACACCTTC. Protein sequence: CASSQEVGRLWYGYTF.

This chain joins TRBV5-1 and TRBJ1-1; TRBD1 might be the D (5 bases). Trimming took 3 bases from V and 7 from J, leaving 10 bases between them. The CDR3 is 12 amino acids. The germline V gene encodes CDR1 SGHRS and CDR2 YFSETQ. The DNA of the CDR3 is TGCGCCAGCAGCTCTTGGGGGGATGAAGCTTTCTTT. Its translation: CASSSWGDEAFF.

This rearrangement joins TRBV7-9 to TRBJ2-3, with D hard to call. Germline assignment: CDR1 SEHNR and CDR2 FQNEAQ (reference sequence). Deletions cut 2 bases from V and 3 bases from J, with 6 bases between. The CDR3 consists of 13 residues. The CDR3: CASSLSRTDTQYF. CDR3 in DNA: TGTGCCAGCAGCTTAAGCCGAACAGATACGCAGTATTTT.

The rearrangement joins TRBV6-6 to TRBJ2-7; the D gene is possibly TRBD2 (6 bases). Germline V gene lookup returns CDR1 MNHNY and CDR2 SVGAGI (reference sequence). This CDR3 has 12 amino acids. V was clipped by 10 bases and J by 5 bases, with 15 bases between them. CDR3 sequence: CATRISGDEQYF. The DNA for the CDR3 is TGTGCCACCAGGATCTCGGGGGACGAGCAGTACTTC.

This chain uses TRBV18 with TRBJ1-2; D might be TRBD1 (6 bases). Germline V gives CDR1 KGHSH, CDR2 LQKENI. CDR3 length: 15 amino acids. V shed 0 bases and J shed 3 bases, with 11 bases lying between them. CDR3 DNA: TGTGCCAGCTCACCACCGTCAACAGGGTACTATGGCTACACCTTC. It specifies CASSPPSTGYYGYTF. The full variable domain, rest sourced from reference TRBV18 and TRBJ1-2, is NAGVMQNPRHLVRRRGQEARLRCSPMKGHSHVYWYRQLPEEGLKFMVYLQKENIIDESGMPKERFSAEFPKEGPSILRIQQVVRGDSAAYFCASSPPSTGYYGYTFGSGTRLTVV.

The chain combines TRBV2 with TRBJ2-3; D is uncertain. The CDR3 covers 11 residues. V was trimmed by 3 bases and J by 7 bases, leaving 5 bases between them. Germline CDR1 and CDR2: SNHLY and FYNNEI. DNA for the CDR3: TGTGCCAGCAGTGACCGTAATACGCAGTATTTT. Its protein is CASSDRNTQYF.

The chain couples TRBV7-8 to TRBJ1-1; D unclear. The germline V and J ends were trimmed by 1 base and 7 bases, with 7 bases remaining between them. CDR1 SGHVS and CDR2 FQNEAQ come from the germline V gene. The CDR3 consists of 12 residues. The DNA for the CDR3 is TGTGCCAGCAGCTTAGACAGAAATGAAGCTTTCTTT. Residues: CASSLDRNEAFF. Combining the CDR3 with reference TRBV7-8 and TRBJ1-1 gives the whole variable domain GAGVSQSPRYKVAKRGQDVALRCDPISGHVSLFWYQQALGQGPEFLTYFQNEAQLDKSGLPSDRFFAERPEGSVSTLKIQRTQQEDSAVYLCASSLDRNEAFFGQGTRLTVV.

V usage is TRBV18 and J usage is TRBJ2-3; 9 bases map to TRBD1. The CDR3 is 16 residues long. Germline V lookup: CDR1 KGHSH, CDR2 LQKENI. With 3 bases clipped from V and 2 bases from J, the junction kept 6 bases outside the gene matches. The CDR3 spells CASSPPHRGLTDTQYF. The CDR3 nucleotides are TGTGCCAGCTCACCTCCACACAGGGGGCTCACAGATACGCAGTATTTT.

The chain uses TRBV2 and TRBJ2-7, with D perhaps matching TRBD1 (5 bases). V was trimmed by 6 bases and J by 0 bases, leaving 6 bases between them. This CDR3 contains 12 residues. Germline loops: CDR1 SNHLY, CDR2 FYNNEI. The CDR3 DNA follows: TGTGCCAGCAGCGACAGCTCCTACGAGCAGTACTTC. Its translation is CASSDSSYEQYF. Using reference TRBV2 and TRBJ2-7 for the parts outside the CDR3, the full variable domain is EPEVTQTPSHQVTQMGQEVILRCVPISNHLYFYWYRQILGQKVEFLVSFYNNEISEKSEIFDDQFSVERPDGSNFTLKIRSTKLEDSAMYFCASSDSSYEQYFGPGTRLTVT.

This clone was recorded only once. CDR3: CASSLGPSGQETQYF. In DNA, the CDR3 is TGTGCCAGCAGCTTGGGTCCTAGCGGACAAGAGACCCAGTACTTC. The chain has TRBV5-4 and TRBJ2-5; 7 bases match TRBD2. The CDR3 sequence is 15 residues long. Per the germline V gene, CDR1 is SGHNT and CDR2 is YYREEE (reference sequence). Trimming removed 0 bases from V and 2 bases from J; junction bases left unmatched: 4.

The gene calls are TRBV6-6 and TRBJ2-3; D perhaps matches TRBD1 (5 bases). The CDR3 is 17 amino acids. The germline V and J ends were trimmed by 5 bases and 0 bases, with 18 bases remaining between them. CDR1 and CDR2 from the germline V gene are MNHNY and SVGAGI (reference sequence). Here the CDR3 reads CASSPRGGARSTDTQYF. The CDR3 DNA reads as TGTGCCAGCAGTCCCCGAGGTGGGGCTCGTAGCACAGATACGCAGTATTTT.

V and J are TRBV5-5 and TRBJ1-4, with 7 bases that match TRBD1. V shed 3 bases and J 8 bases; nucleotides not matched to a gene: 7. The CDR3 covers 14 residues. Germline CDR1 SGHKS, CDR2 YYEKEE (reference sequence). The CDR3 nucleotides read TGTGCCAGCAGCTCAACAGGGGAGGAGGAAAAACTGTTTTTT. Its translation: CASSSTGEEEKLFF.

This chain uses TRBV19 with TRBJ1-2; D is ambiguous. From germline, CDR1 is LNHDA and CDR2 SQIVND (reference sequence). The V end was cut by 7 bases, the J end by 9 bases, with 21 bases between. The CDR3 is made up of 14 amino acids. The CDR3 nucleotides are TGTGCCAGTATCGAACGGGCCCACCGGAGGAGCTACACCTTC. Its protein is CASIERAHRRSYTF.

This chain uses TRBV15 with TRBJ2-7; TRBD1 agrees at 7 bases. The trim removed 2 bases at V and 3 bases at J, leaving 7 bases unmatched. The CDR3 has 15 residues. Per germline, CDR1 LNHNV and CDR2 YYDKDF (reference sequence). CDR3 protein: CATSRYRDSIYEQYF. As DNA, the CDR3 is TGTGCCACCAGCAGATACCGGGACAGCATCTACGAGCAGTACTTC.

This sequence joins TRBV7-9 and TRBJ1-4; TRBD1 might be the D (6 bases). Germline CDR1 is SEHNR and CDR2 is FQNEAQ (reference sequence). V gave up 5 bases and J gave up 1 base, with 8 bases separating them. This CDR3 contains 14 residues. CDR3 sequence: CASSTGQTNEKLFF. The CDR3 nucleotides are TGTGCCAGCAGCACAGGGCAAACTAATGAAAAACTGTTTTTT.

V usage is TRBV7-6 and J usage is TRBJ1-6; a weak D match, TRBD1 (5 bases). Between the trimmed V and J ends, which lost 5 bases and 8 bases, there was a span of 13 bases. The CDR3 consists of 14 residues. Germline loops: CDR1 SGHVS, CDR2 FNYEAQ. As DNA, the CDR3 is TGTGCCAGCAGCCCTCAGCGGGGGGATTCACCCCTCCACTTT. The encoded protein is CASSPQRGDSPLHF.

This clone showed up just once. This chain connects TRBV4-2 to TRBJ1-5, with D unresolved. This CDR3 contains 14 residues. Trimming left V 3 bases short and J 0 bases short, with 6 bases between. Looked up from germline, CDR1 is LGHNA and CDR2 is YNFKEQ. This CDR3 reads CASSHGLSNQPQHF. Written as DNA, the CDR3 is TGTGCCAGCAGCCATGGCCTTAGCAATCAGCCCCAGCATTTT.

This chain uses TRBV2 with TRBJ2-3; weak D call: TRBD1 (5 bases). This CDR3 spans 15 amino acids. Trimming stripped 2 bases from V and 1 base from J, with 10 bases between. The germline V gene encodes CDR1 SNHLY and CDR2 FYNNEI. The CDR3, as DNA: TGTGCCAGCAGTGAAAGGACACACGGCACAGATACGCAGTATTTT. Translating it yields CASSERTHGTDTQYF.

DNA for the CDR3: TGTGCCAGCAGTGAAAGGGTAGCGGGGGGAATCTCCTACGAGCAGTACTTC. Its protein is CASSERVAGGISYEQYF. The rearrangement joins TRBV2 to TRBJ2-7; 10 bases are shared with TRBD2. V gave up 2 bases and J gave up 0 bases; unmatched junction bases: 7. Germline V CDR1 and CDR2: SNHLY, FYNNEI. The CDR3 has 17 amino acids.

The chain has TRBV30 and TRBJ1-1; tentative D call: TRBD1 (6 bases). CDR1 and CDR2 (germline): GTSNPN, SVGIG (reference sequence). The V end was cut by 3 bases, the J end by 1 base, with 21 bases between. The CDR3 loop spans 17 amino acids. The CDR3: CAWSLNMGGAPNTEAFF. CDR3 sequence (DNA): TGTGCCTGGAGCCTAAATATGGGGGGGGCCCCGAACACTGAAGCTTTCTTT.

The chain employs TRBV5-4 and TRBJ1-2; 12 nucleotides agree with TRBD1. This CDR3 is built from 16 residues. Trimming removed 4 bases from V and 5 bases from J; junction bases left unmatched: 9. CDR1 is SGHNT and CDR2 is YYREEE in the germline V gene (reference sequence). The CDR3 region is CASSAPGQGALYGYTF. The CDR3 DNA reads TGTGCCAGCAGCGCTCCGGGACAGGGGGCCTTGTATGGCTACACCTTC. The variable domain in full, with the rest retrieved from reference TRBV5-4 and TRBJ1-2, is ETGVTQSPTHLIKTRGQQVTLRCSSQSGHNTVSWYQQALGQGPQFIFQYYREEENGRGNFPPRFSGLQFPNYSSELNVNALELDDSALYLCASSAPGQGALYGYTFGSGTRLTVV.